The clone carrying this TCR beta chain was counted only a few times. The target antigen is unknown. This sample is drawn from a study of T cell repertoires in cytomegalovirus infection. Study-level background: Public signatures in TCR beta pointed to CMV infection and matching HLA type. Study-wide results and limits: Dominating the ex vivo response were HLA-C-restricted CMV-specific TCR beta clonotypes.

TCRdb re-analysed the reads in MiXCR, keeping a single row per CDR3 protein. This sample has roughly 46,000 distinct CDR3 sequences, with roughly a fifth found just once. The CDR3 covers 14 residues. Trimming cost V 5 bases and J 6 bases; bases outside gene matches: 9. CDR1 is SGHTA, CDR2 FQGTGA, per germline. The source of this sequence is a human donor in good health (CMV status not recorded). Some clones in this sample may be carry-over from other donors' samples. The rearrangement links TRBV7-3 to TRBJ2-7, with 8 positions matching TRBD2. The sequenced sample was CD8+ T cells from cultured PBMCs, obtained from culture after CMV antigen stimulation. The CDR3 is CASSPGGGLVEQYF. Written as DNA, the CDR3 is TGTGCCAGCAGCCCCGGGGGGGGGCTCGTCGAGCAGTACTTC.